These 2 T cell receptor beta chains were all obtained from the same sample, sequenced in a study of T cell responses to AZD1222 COVID-19 vaccine. Clones were read by immunoSEQ multiplex PCR, and TCRdb kept only the in-frame ones, dropping some. This table holds some 100,000 clones, over 75% found once. The material was peripheral blood, obtained on day 0 of AZD1222 vaccination. These receptors originate from an adult in good health.

This clone turned up a few times. V and J are TRBV19 and TRBJ1-5, with TRBD1 identical over 10 bases. The CDR3 is made up of 15 amino acids. CDR1 and CDR2 from the germline V gene are LNHDA and SQIVND (reference sequence). Losses at the gene ends were 4 bases for V and 4 bases for J; bases not matched to a gene: 4. CDR3 region: CASSTDRGHNQPQHF. For the CDR3, the DNA is TGTGCCAGTAGTACCGACAGGGGGCATAATCAGCCCCAGCATTTT. Full variable domain (missing parts from reference TRBV19 and TRBJ1-5): DGGITQSPKYLFRKEGQNVTLSCEQNLNHDAMYWYRQDPGQGLRLIYYSQIVNDFQKGDIAEGYSVSREKKESFPLTVTSAQKNPTAFYLCASSTDRGHNQPQHFGDGTRLSIL.

V gene TRBV5-1 combines with J gene TRBJ2-7; 8 positions agree with TRBD2. The CDR3 is 14 amino acids. Trimming cost V 0 bases and J 6 bases; bases outside gene matches: 5. Looked up from germline, CDR1 is SGHRS and CDR2 is YFSETQ. The CDR3 here is CASSLGGRNGEQYV. The CDR3 DNA sequence: TGCGCCAGCAGCTTGGGCGGGAGGAATGGCGAGCAGTACGTC.